Listed below are T cell receptor beta chains from one sample, sequenced in a study of T cell responses to AZD1222 COVID-19 vaccine. The assay was immunoSEQ multiplex PCR, and TCRdb's table has in-frame clones only and misses some. This sample has 60,000 to 95,000 clones, with roughly 84% found just once. The sequencing used peripheral blood, collected 28 days after the second AZD1222 dose. The receptor set was obtained from an adult who received the AZD1222 COVID-19 vaccine. The CDR3 runs from the conserved cysteine through the conserved F or W. Each record gives: clone size, D gene, V gene, J gene, CDR3 DNA, CDR3 protein. A D gene is named only where the DNA matches it firmly. The size entry is marked missing in some rows and otherwise reads once, few, many or a size class.

>-|TRBD1|TRBV5-1|TRBJ2-7
TGCGCCAGCAGCTTAGGGACAGGGACCTACGAGCAGTACTTC
CASSLGTGTYEQYF
>-|-|TRBV7-2|TRBJ2-7
TGTGCCAGCAGCCCTGTAGGGCAGTCCTCCTACGAGCAGTACTTC
CASSPVGQSSYEQYF
>-|-|TRBV18|TRBJ1-1
TGTGCCAGCTCACGAACAGAGAACACTGAAGCTTTCTTT
CASSRTENTEAFF
>-|-|TRBV28|TRBJ1-1
TGTGCCACCAAGACCCACTCTGAAGCTTTCTTT
CATKTHSEAFF
>-|-|TRBV6-6|TRBJ1-2
TGTGCCAGCAGTTTCTCCGGGACATCTGGCTACACCTTC
CASSFSGTSGYTF
>-|-|TRBV9|TRBJ2-5
TGTGCCAGCAGCGTAGGATTGGGGCAAGAGACCCAGTACTTC
CASSVGLGQETQYF
>-|-|TRBV7-9|TRBJ1-3
TGTGCCAGCACCTTGGCTCCGGCCTCTGGAAACACCATATATTTT
CASTLAPASGNTIYF
>few|TRBD1|TRBV3-1/TRBV3-2|TRBJ2-2
TGTGCCAGCAGCCAGACAGGGGGTAACACCGGGGAGCTGTTTTTT
CASSQTGGNTGELFF
>few|TRBD2|TRBV5-1|TRBJ2-2
TGCGCCAGCAGCACGGGACTAGCGACCGGGGAGCTGTTTTTT
CASSTGLATGELFF
>-|-|TRBV4-1|TRBJ1-1
TGCGCCAGCAGCGGTCTTCAGGGAGGTACTGAAGCTTTCTTT
CASSGLQGGTEAFF
>-|-|TRBV3-1/TRBV3-2|TRBJ2-5
TGTGCCAGCAGCCAAGAGGCGGAGGGGGAGACCCAGTACTTC
CASSQEAEGETQYF
>-|-|TRBV20-1|TRBJ2-1
TGCAGTGCCGAGCAAGGTATCGAGCAGTTCTTC
CSAEQGIEQFF
>-|-|TRBV6-2/TRBV6-3|TRBJ2-3
TGTGCCAGCAGTTACCGGGCGGGGACCAGCACAGATACGCAGTATTTT
CASSYRAGTSTDTQYF
>-|-|TRBV9|TRBJ2-3
TGTGCCAGCAGCCCGCCTCGCCTGGGATTCGGCACAGATACGCAGTATTTT
CASSPPRLGFGTDTQYF
>-|TRBD1|TRBV2|TRBJ1-5
TGTGCCAGCAATACAGGGGGCCAGCCCCAGCATTTT
CASNTGGQPQHF
>-|-|TRBV7-9|TRBJ1-2
TGTGCCAGCAGCCCTACGGGGACATCTAACTATGGCTACACCTTC
CASSPTGTSNYGYTF
>-|TRBD1|TRBV4-3|TRBJ1-2
TGCGCCAGCAGCCAAGATGGACAGGAGAAGTATGGCTACACCTTC
CASSQDGQEKYGYTF
>-|-|TRBV7-9|TRBJ1-1
TGTGCCAGCAGCTTAGCAGGGGACACTGAAGCTTTCTTT
CASSLAGDTEAFF
>-|-|TRBV12-3/TRBV12-4|TRBJ1-2
TGTGCCAGCAGTTTAAGTGGCGCCTTCTACACCTTC
CASSLSGAFYTF
>-|TRBD2|TRBV3-1/TRBV3-2|TRBJ2-5
TGTGCCAGCAGCCCCAGCAGGGCCGGGGGGGCTTTAAAAGAGACCCAGTACTTC
CASSPSRAGGALKETQYF
>-|-|TRBV27|TRBJ1-5
TGTGCCAGCAGTCCCACCCCAATGGAGGGGCAACCCCAGCATTTT
CASSPTPMEGQPQHF
>-|-|TRBV7-6|TRBJ2-3
TGTGCCAGCAGCGTCATTATAGGGGGGGGCGCAGATACGCAGTATTTT
CASSVIIGGGADTQYF
>-|-|TRBV13|TRBJ2-5
TGTGCCAGCAGCTTAGATACGGAGACCCAGTACTTC
CASSLDTETQYF
>few|-|TRBV30|TRBJ1-2
TGTGCCTGGGGCGTCGGGCGTTATGGCTACACCTTC
CAWGVGRYGYTF
>once|TRBD1|TRBV4-1|TRBJ1-2
TGCGCCAGCAGCCCGTATATACCCGGACAGGGGGCGTTGGACTATGGCTACACCTTC
CASSPYIPGQGALDYGYTF
>few|TRBD1|TRBV6-1|TRBJ2-1
TGTGCCAGCAGTGATACGGGACAGGGCGGTGGGAATGAGCAGTTCTTC
CASSDTGQGGGNEQFF
>-|-|TRBV10-3|TRBJ1-2
TGTGCCATCAGTGAGTCGCCATTAATTAACTATGGCTACACCTTC
CAISESPLINYGYTF
>-|TRBD2|TRBV7-9|TRBJ2-7
TGTGCCAGCAGGCCGACTAGCGGTACTTACGAGCAGTACTTC
CASRPTSGTYEQYF
>-|TRBD2|TRBV28|TRBJ2-5
TGTGCCAGCAGTTATGGGGGGGAGCGACAGACCCAGTACTTC
CASSYGGERQTQYF
>-|-|TRBV4-3|TRBJ1-1
TGCGCCAGCAGCCAAGATCGGGCAGGGAACACTGAAGCTTTCTTT
CASSQDRAGNTEAFF
>-|-|TRBV12-3/TRBV12-4|TRBJ2-6
TGTGCCAGCAGTTTATCCGGGGCCAACGTCCTGACTTTC
CASSLSGANVLTF
>-|TRBD1|TRBV2|TRBJ2-3
TGTGCCAGCAGCCAGGGACAGGGGCCAACAGATACGCAGTATTTT
CASSQGQGPTDTQYF
>few|-|TRBV3-1/TRBV3-2|TRBJ1-2
TGTGCCAGCAGCTCCAACCGGGACTTAGGGTACACCTTC
CASSSNRDLGYTF
>-|-|TRBV5-1|TRBJ1-1
TGCGCCAGCAGCTTGGATGTCCTGGGCGACACTGAAGCTTTCTTT
CASSLDVLGDTEAFF
>-|-|TRBV5-6|TRBJ1-6
TGTGCCAGCAGTCATAGCTCCTATAATTCACCCCTCCACTTT
CASSHSSYNSPLHF
>-|TRBD1|TRBV7-8|TRBJ1-4
TGTGCCAGCAGCTTAGTGACAGGGAGGGGAGCTAATGAAAAACTGTTTTTT
CASSLVTGRGANEKLFF
>-|TRBD1|TRBV9|TRBJ1-2
TGTGCCAGCAGCGGAATACAGGGGTGGTATGGCTACACCTTC
CASSGIQGWYGYTF
>-|-|TRBV2|TRBJ1-2
TGTGCCAGCAGTGGTCCCAGCCCCTATGGCTACACCTTC
CASSGPSPYGYTF
>-|-|TRBV30|TRBJ1-5
TGTGCCTGGAGTTCAGTGGGTAACCAGCCCCAGCATTTT
CAWSSVGNQPQHF
>-|TRBD2|TRBV30|TRBJ2-2
TGTGCCCAGCGGGGGAGAGTGGTCGGGGAGCTGTTTTTT
CAQRGRVVGELFF
>-|-|TRBV5-4|TRBJ2-5
TGTGCCAGCAGCCTCTCCGGTGTGGAGACCCAGTACTTC
CASSLSGVETQYF
>-|-|TRBV18|TRBJ1-4
TGTGCCAGCTCACCGGACCGGGACAAGAATGAAAAACTGTTTTTT
CASSPDRDKNEKLFF
>once|-|TRBV7-9|TRBJ1-5
TGTGCCAGCAGCTTAGATGGTCAGCCCCAGCATTTT
CASSLDGQPQHF
>-|-|TRBV11-2|TRBJ1-1
TGTGCCAGCAGCTTAGAAAGGAACACTGAAGCTTTCTTT
CASSLERNTEAFF
>-|TRBD1|TRBV5-1|TRBJ2-7
TGCGCCAGCAGCTATCGGACAGGGAGCGACGAGCAGTACTTC
CASSYRTGSDEQYF
>once|TRBD2|TRBV2|TRBJ2-3
TGTGCCAGCAGCCCTCTAGCGGGGGGGAGCACAGATACGCAGTATTTT
CASSPLAGGSTDTQYF
>-|-|TRBV5-1|TRBJ1-5
TGCGCCAGCAGCTTGGCCGGGCAGGGGAATCAGCCCCAGCATTTT
CASSLAGQGNQPQHF
>-|TRBD1|TRBV4-1|TRBJ2-1
TGCGCCAGCAGCCAACCTCGGGACAGGGTCTTGAGTGAGCAGTTCTTC
CASSQPRDRVLSEQFF
>-|TRBD1|TRBV6-1|TRBJ1-1
TGTGCCAGCAGTGAACCACGGCAGGGACAGGGGGCCACCGTGAACACTGAAGCTTTCTTT
CASSEPRQGQGATVNTEAFF
>-|-|TRBV12-3/TRBV12-4|TRBJ1-1
TGTGCCAGCTCGATGAACACTGAAGCTTTCTTT
CASSMNTEAFF
>-|-|TRBV19|TRBJ2-7
TGTGCCAGTAGTGCCACGGGAGGGGACAGGGCCCGCGAGCAGTACTTC
CASSATGGDRAREQYF
>-|-|TRBV12-5|TRBJ2-2
TGTGCTAGTGGTTTATCAGGAGCCACCGGGGAGCTGTTTTTT
CASGLSGATGELFF
>-|TRBD2|TRBV6-6|TRBJ2-7
TGTGCCAGCAGTTACGCCCTAGCGGGGACCTACGAGCAGTACTTC
CASSYALAGTYEQYF
>-|-|TRBV6-2/TRBV6-3|TRBJ1-4
TGTGCCAGCAGTTCGCTAATCGACCATGGCAGTCCTGGTGAAAAACTGTTTTTT
CASSSLIDHGSPGEKLFF
>-|-|TRBV27|TRBJ2-6
TGTGCCAGCAGTTTGAGGAGGGGGCTCTCTGGGGCCAACGTCCTGACTTTC
CASSLRRGLSGANVLTF
>-|-|TRBV9|TRBJ1-3
TGTGCCAGCAACCCCTTGGGGGGAGCTGGAAACACCATATATTTT
CASNPLGGAGNTIYF